Listed below are T cell receptor beta chains from one sample, sequenced in a study of blood T cell repertoires in COVID-19. The data were produced by immunoSEQ multiplex PCR, yet TCRdb's version contains in-frame clones alone and is incomplete. The top ten hold approximately 8.7% of the sample, which has 200,000 to 250,000 clones, 75% to 90% seen once. Source material: PBMCs or T cells enriched from blood (not recorded which). These receptor sequences come from a man aged 40-55 years who had recovered from COVID-19. The CDR3 runs from the conserved cysteine through the conserved F or W. The order of the fields is J gene, D gene, clone size, V gene, CDR3 protein, CDR3 DNA. A D gene is named only where the DNA matches it firmly. Clone size is given for some rows only: seen once, a few or many times, or a class if the clone is expanded.

>TRBJ1-2|NA|once|TRBV4-1
CASSQAGGEDGYTF
TGCGCCAGCAGCCAAGCAGGAGGGGAGGATGGCTACACCTTC
>TRBJ2-1|NA|NA|TRBV6-5
CASRRQESSYNEQFF
TGTGCCAGCAGAAGACAGGAGAGCTCCTACAATGAGCAGTTCTTC
>TRBJ2-7|NA|NA|TRBV5-1
CASSLGIGGADEQYF
TGCGCCAGCAGCTTGGGTATAGGGGGGGCGGACGAGCAGTACTTC
>TRBJ1-2|NA|NA|TRBV28
CASSWSTARYGYTF
TGTGCCAGCAGTTGGTCGACAGCCCGCTATGGCTACACCTTC
>TRBJ2-7|NA|NA|TRBV3-1/TRBV3-2
CASSQAQREYF
TGTGCCAGCAGCCAAGCCCAGCGAGAGTACTTC
>TRBJ2-7|TRBD2|NA|TRBV5-1
CASSWGTRLQSPYEQYF
TGCGCCAGCAGCTGGGGGACTAGACTACAATCTCCCTACGAGCAGTACTTC
>TRBJ2-1|TRBD2|once|TRBV29-1
CSVGRLAGAPGNEQFF
TGCAGCGTTGGGCGGCTAGCGGGGGCCCCGGGGAATGAGCAGTTCTTC
>TRBJ2-1|TRBD2|NA|TRBV7-3
CASSLNGLASDEQFF
TGTGCCAGCAGCTTAAATGGACTAGCGAGTGATGAGCAGTTCTTC
>TRBJ1-5|NA|NA|TRBV19
CASRGGFQPQHF
TGTGCCAGTAGAGGGGGATTTCAGCCCCAGCATTTT
>TRBJ1-4|NA|few|TRBV15
CATSREGSNEKLFF
TGTGCCACCAGCAGAGAAGGGAGTAATGAAAAACTGTTTTTT
>TRBJ2-1|NA|NA|TRBV29-1
CSVDHYNEQFF
TGCAGCGTTGACCACTACAATGAGCAGTTCTTC
>TRBJ1-4|NA|NA|TRBV5-4
CASSLDSNEKLFF
TGTGCCAGCAGCTTGGACTCTAATGAAAAACTGTTTTTT
>TRBJ2-5|NA|NA|TRBV5-1
CASSLDSTQETQYF
TGCGCCAGCAGCTTGGACAGTACCCAAGAGACCCAGTACTTC
>TRBJ1-2|NA|NA|TRBV25-1
CASSESLGLGYYGYTF
TGTGCCAGCAGTGAATCGCTGGGGCTCGGATACTATGGCTACACCTTC
>TRBJ2-1|TRBD1|NA|TRBV23-1
CASSHQDRGGQFF
TGCGCCAGCAGTCATCAGGACAGGGGTGGGCAGTTCTTC
>TRBJ1-2|NA|NA|TRBV18
CASSSTGTTNYGYTF
TGTGCCAGCTCAAGCACAGGGACCACTAACTATGGCTACACCTTC
>TRBJ2-5|NA|NA|TRBV9
CASSVDFKETQYF
TGTGCCAGCAGCGTGGACTTTAAAGAGACCCAGTACTTC
>TRBJ2-5|NA|NA|TRBV11-2
CASSTTGTSQETQYF
TGTGCCAGCAGCACAACCGGGACTTCTCAAGAGACCCAGTACTTC
>TRBJ1-1|NA|NA|TRBV10-3
CAISGDASGVSEAFF
TGTGCCATCAGTGGTGACGCCTCGGGGGTCTCTGAAGCTTTCTTT
>TRBJ1-6|NA|few|TRBV11-2
CASSRFLGKGRDSPLHF
TGTGCCAGCAGCCGATTTCTGGGGAAGGGGCGCGATTCACCCCTCCACTTT
>TRBJ2-7|NA|NA|TRBV5-5
CASRGGAIYEQYF
TGTGCCAGCAGAGGAGGGGCGATCTACGAGCAGTACTTC
>TRBJ2-2|NA|few|TRBV30
CAWSVVWGVTGELFF
TGTGCCTGGAGTGTAGTTTGGGGGGTCACCGGGGAGCTGTTTTTT
>TRBJ2-7|TRBD2|NA|TRBV18
CASSPPEKRGSSYEQYF
TGTGCCAGCTCACCACCGGAAAAGCGGGGCTCCTCCTACGAGCAGTACTTC
>TRBJ1-1|NA|once|TRBV18
CASSPSQEAEAFF
TGTGCCAGCTCACCCTCACAAGAGGCTGAAGCTTTCTTT
>TRBJ2-3|TRBD1|NA|TRBV20-1
CSASRTQGQGSTDTQYF
TGCAGTGCTAGTAGAACCCAGGGACAGGGAAGCACAGATACGCAGTATTTT
>TRBJ1-2|NA|NA|TRBV19
CASRPAGGRGDGYTF
TGTGCCAGTCGCCCGGCGGGGGGGCGGGGGGATGGCTACACCTTC
>TRBJ1-6|TRBD1|few|TRBV2
CASGSGGAYNSPLHF
TGTGCCAGCGGGTCAGGGGGCGCCTATAATTCACCCCTCCACTTT
>TRBJ1-2|NA|few|TRBV19
CASSGLVVGGYTF
TGTGCCAGTAGTGGATTGGTGGTCGGGGGCTACACCTTC
>TRBJ1-2|TRBD1|NA|TRBV19
CASSTPGQTRDRYTF
TGTGCCAGTAGTACTCCGGGACAGACTCGTGATCGCTACACCTTC
>TRBJ2-7|TRBD2|few|TRBV6-6
CASLVAGGSEQYF
TGTGCCAGCCTAGTCGCGGGGGGAAGTGAGCAGTACTTC
>TRBJ2-3|TRBD1|NA|TRBV10-2
CASSGRQGGTDTQYF
TGCGCCAGCAGTGGGAGACAGGGAGGCACAGATACGCAGTATTTT
>TRBJ1-2|TRBD1|NA|TRBV19
CASSTTGTGDYGYTF
TGTGCCAGTAGTACTACCGGGACAGGGGACTATGGCTACACCTTC
>TRBJ1-1|NA|NA|TRBV19
CASSIPQNTEAFF
TGTGCCAGTAGTATTCCCCAAAACACTGAAGCTTTCTTT
>TRBJ2-1|NA|NA|TRBV7-8
CASSRIVGELAAYNEQFF
TGTGCCAGCAGCAGAATAGTCGGAGAGTTAGCGGCCTACAATGAGCAGTTCTTC
>TRBJ1-1|TRBD1|NA|TRBV27
CASSTYRGGAFF
TGTGCCAGCAGTACCTACAGGGGGGGGGCTTTCTTT
>TRBJ2-2|NA|many|TRBV19
CASSIDGSGELFF
TGTGCCAGTAGTATAGATGGCAGCGGGGAGCTGTTTTTT
>TRBJ1-1|NA|NA|TRBV15
CATRAPAATEAFF
TGTGCCACCCGAGCCCCAGCGGCCACTGAAGCTTTCTTT
>TRBJ2-1|TRBD1|NA|TRBV5-1
CASSLDRGYYNEQFF
TGCGCCAGCAGCTTGGACAGGGGTTATTACAATGAGCAGTTCTTC
>TRBJ1-2|TRBD1|few|TRBV18
CASSPDRGFNGYTF
TGTGCCAGCTCACCCGACAGGGGGTTTAATGGCTACACCTTC
>TRBJ1-4|NA|NA|TRBV15
CATSRVKGINEKLFF
TGTGCCACCAGCAGAGTTAAGGGGATTAATGAAAAACTGTTTTTT
>TRBJ1-2|NA|NA|TRBV5-1
CASSSGQDYGYTF
TGCGCCAGCAGCTCAGGTCAAGACTATGGCTACACCTTC
>TRBJ2-3|TRBD2|many|TRBV11-3
CASRQERGSDTQYF
TGTGCCAGCAGACAAGAGCGGGGGTCGGATACGCAGTATTTT
>TRBJ2-2|NA|NA|TRBV4-1
CASSQDVASLDTGELFF
TGCGCCAGCAGCCAAGATGTAGCCTCTTTGGACACCGGGGAGCTGTTTTTT
>TRBJ2-3|NA|NA|TRBV5-1
CASSLSRTAITDTQYF
TGCGCCAGCAGCTTGTCTCGGACAGCGATCACAGATACGCAGTATTTT
>TRBJ2-5|TRBD2|NA|TRBV4-2
CASSPGGAGEETQYF
TGTGCCAGCAGCCCCGGGGGGGCGGGGGAAGAGACCCAGTACTTC
>TRBJ1-1|TRBD1|NA|TRBV6-5
CASKDRDPEAFF
TGTGCCAGCAAGGACAGGGACCCTGAAGCTTTCTTT
>TRBJ1-2|TRBD1|NA|TRBV2
CASNPQGANYGYTF
TGTGCCAGCAACCCACAGGGGGCGAACTATGGCTACACCTTC